Below, 27 T cell receptor beta chains from the same sample are listed, as sequenced in a study of cytomegalovirus exposure and HLA in healthy donors. Primers: 60 Vbeta forward and 13 Jbeta reverse. Using immunoSEQ multiplex PCR, the repertoire was profiled, and TCRdb retains in-frame clones only, with some absent. The sample yields 83,000 or so clones, 70% to 80% seen once. Sample: PBMCs. The receptors come from a woman between 35 and 50 years old in good health and CMV-seropositive.

The chain carries TRBV6-5 and TRBJ1-4, with 8 positions matching TRBD1. Germline values: CDR1 MNHEY, CDR2 SVGAGI. The CDR3 is made up of 14 amino acids. The V and J ends lost 6 bases and 8 bases, in that order; junction bases with no gene match: 8. The CDR3: CASRMDRVEEKLFF. CDR3 in DNA: TGTGCCAGCAGGATGGACAGGGTTGAGGAAAAACTGTTTTTT.

The genes are TRBV5-1 and TRBJ1-1, with unresolved D. CDR1 and CDR2 from the germline V gene are SGHRS and YFSETQ. Trimming pared 6 bases from V and 5 bases from J, leaving 8 bases between. There are 11 residues in the CDR3. The CDR3 loop is CASKKETEAFF. CDR3 nucleotides: TGCGCCAGCAAGAAGGAGACTGAAGCTTTCTTT.

V and J are TRBV18 and TRBJ1-3; a possible D gene is TRBD1 (5 bases). Germline CDR1 KGHSH, CDR2 LQKENI. The CDR3 length is 15 residues. Between the trimmed V and J ends, which lost 2 bases and 0 bases, there was a span of 8 bases. As DNA, the CDR3 is TGTGCCAGCTCACCAGGGACTTACTCTGGAAACACCATATATTTT. Its protein product is CASSPGTYSGNTIYF.

The rearrangement uses TRBV21-1 and TRBJ2-7; the DNA was not compared with TRBD1, the D call given in the table. TRBV21-1 constitutes a pseudogene. The CDR3 totals 14 residues. In DNA, the CDR3 is TGTGCCAGCAGCAAACCGGGACAGGGCTACGAGCAGTACTTC. It specifies CASSKPGQGYEQYF.

The chain employs TRBV7-2 and TRBJ2-7, with a possible D match to TRBD2 (6 bases). The CDR3 has 16 residues. The V end was cut by 5 bases, the J end by 4 bases, with 21 bases between. The germline CDR1 and CDR2 sequences are SGHTA and FQGNSA. The CDR3 reads CASSPPRGLVQYEQYF. The CDR3 DNA reads as TGTGCCAGCAGCCCGCCCCGGGGACTCGTACAATACGAGCAGTACTTC. Variable domain in full (rest from reference TRBV7-2 and TRBJ2-7): GAGVSQSPSNKVTEKGKDVELRCDPISGHTALYWYRQSLGQGLEFLIYFQGNSAPDKSGLPSDRFSAERTGGSVSTLTIQRTQQEDSAVYLCASSPPRGLVQYEQYFGPGTRLTVT.

This clone has just one count. This chain links TRBV5-1 with TRBJ1-2; possibly TRBD1 for D (6 bases). Trimming pared 4 bases from V and 4 bases from J, leaving 14 bases between. This CDR3 comprises 14 residues. CDR1 and CDR2 (germline): SGHRS, YFSETQ. CDR3 sequence: CASSLGHVPYGYTF. Written as DNA, the CDR3 is TGCGCCAGCAGCCTGGGACACGTTCCCTATGGCTACACCTTC. The whole variable domain, remainder taken from reference TRBV5-1 and TRBJ1-2, is KAGVTQTPRYLIKTRGQQVTLSCSPISGHRSVSWYQQTPGQGLQFLFEYFSETQRNKGNFPGRFSGRQFSNSRSEMNVSTLELGDSALYLCASSLGHVPYGYTFGSGTRLTVV.

In DNA, the CDR3 is TGTGCCAGTACCGAGGGGGGGTCGGTGTACGAGCAGTACTTC. Protein: CASTEGGSVYEQYF. The chain carries TRBV19 and TRBJ2-7, with a tentative D call TRBD2 (7 bases). V dropped 7 bases and J dropped 4 bases, with 17 bases sitting between them. CDR3 length: 14 amino acids. Germline assignment: CDR1 LNHDA and CDR2 SQIVND (reference sequence). Drawing the rest from reference TRBV19 and TRBJ2-7, the complete variable domain is DGGITQSPKYLFRKEGQNVTLSCEQNLNHDAMYWYRQDPGQGLRLIYYSQIVNDFQKGDIAEGYSVSREKKESFPLTVTSAQKNPTAFYLCASTEGGSVYEQYFGPGTRLTVT.

The rearrangement links TRBV10-3 to TRBJ1-2, with D possibly matching TRBD1 (5 bases). The ends were cut back, 8 bases at V and 6 bases at J, with 7 bases in the middle. This CDR3 has 10 residues. The germline V gene encodes CDR1 ENHRY and CDR2 SYGVKD. The CDR3 nucleotides are TGTGCCATCGGAGGGGATGGCTACACCTTC. The encoded protein is CAIGGDGYTF.

Only a few counts were recorded for this clone. This sequence joins TRBV7-9 and TRBJ1-1, with 10 nucleotides matching TRBD1. The CDR3 loop spans 15 amino acids. V was clipped by 5 bases and J by 6 bases; unmatched bases: 9. CDR1 and CDR2 (germline): SEHNR, FQNEAQ (reference sequence). CDR3: CASSPGQGRRSEAFF. Written as DNA, the CDR3 is TGTGCCAGCAGCCCGGGACAGGGGAGAAGGTCTGAAGCTTTCTTT.

The rearrangement joins TRBV6-5 to TRBJ1-1; 7 bases agree with TRBD1. The CDR3 runs 15 residues. The ends lost 8 bases at V and 4 bases at J; junction bases unmatched: 13. CDR1 and CDR2 from the germline V gene are MNHEY and SVGAGI. CDR3: CASRLLQGTATEAFF. The CDR3 nucleotides are TGTGCCAGCCGACTTCTCCAAGGGACAGCCACTGAAGCTTTCTTT.

The gene calls are TRBV7-2 and TRBJ2-1, with D maybe TRBD2 (6 bases). Germline assignment: CDR1 SGHTA and CDR2 FQGNSA. The CDR3 extends over 16 amino acids. Trimming shortened V by 1 base and J by 8 bases, and 18 bases separated the two germline ends. The CDR3 spells CASSLGFGRGDDEQFF. The CDR3 DNA follows: TGTGCCAGCAGCTTAGGGTTCGGGCGGGGTGACGATGAGCAGTTCTTC.

The chain is built from TRBV25-1 and TRBJ2-6; perhaps TRBD2 as D (6 bases). The V gene's germline CDR1 is MGHDK and CDR2 SYGVNS. The CDR3 contains 15 residues. The V and J ends lost 3 bases and 1 base respectively, with 7 bases between them. The DNA of the CDR3 is TGTGCCAGCAGTGAGGGGGGTTCTGGGGCCAACGTCCTGACTTTC. Protein sequence: CASSEGGSGANVLTF.

V gene TRBV6-5 combines with J gene TRBJ1-1; tentatively, D is TRBD1 (5 bases). CDR3 length equals 13 residues. From germline, CDR1 is MNHEY and CDR2 SVGAGI. The V end was cut by 5 bases, the J end by 3 bases, with 10 bases between. CDR3 region: CASSRGWDTEAFF. CDR3 DNA: TGTGCCAGCAGTAGGGGATGGGACACTGAAGCTTTCTTT.

The chain combines TRBV28 with TRBJ1-5; 12 bases agree with TRBD1. Germline V gene data show CDR1 as MDHEN and CDR2 as SYDVKM. After removal of 7 bases from V and 3 bases from J, the junction contained 10 bases not matched to a gene. This CDR3 is 17 amino acids long. DNA of the CDR3: TGTGCCAGCACCACCCCGGGACAGGGGGCTTTCAATCAGCCCCAGCATTTT. Protein sequence: CASTTPGQGAFNQPQHF.

V is TRBV29-1 and J is TRBJ1-4; D ambiguous. V dropped 4 bases and J dropped 10 bases, with 13 bases sitting between them. This CDR3 is 12 amino acids long. Germline values: CDR1 SQVTM, CDR2 ANQGSEA. Here the CDR3 reads CSVGRGIGKLFF. The CDR3 DNA sequence: TGCAGCGTTGGTCGGGGTATCGGAAAACTGTTTTTT.

The chain links TRBV29-1 to TRBJ1-2; D is undetermined. CDR1 is SQVTM and CDR2 is ANQGSEA in the germline V gene. CDR3 size: 12 residues. Deletions cut 1 base from V and 4 bases from J, with 7 bases between. The DNA of the CDR3 is TGCAGCGTTGAAGGTACTCCCTATGGCTACACCTTC. This translates into CSVEGTPYGYTF. Drawing the rest from reference TRBV29-1 and TRBJ1-2, the complete variable domain is SAVISQKPSRDICQRGTSLTIQCQVDSQVTMMFWYRQQPGQSLTLIATANQGSEATYESGFVIDKFPISRPNLTFSTLTVSNMSPEDSSIYLCSVEGTPYGYTFGSGTRLTVV.

The chain has TRBV7-5 and TRBJ1-5. TRBV7-5 is a pseudogene locus. The CDR3 spans 16 residues. The CDR3 loop reads CARSLALREGNQPQHF. As DNA, the CDR3 is TGTGCCAGAAGCTTAGCGCTCAGGGAGGGCAATCAGCCCCAGCATTTT.

This clone occurred a few times. The chain employs TRBV9 and TRBJ1-2, with 9 nucleotides matching TRBD1. CDR1 and CDR2 from the germline V gene are SGDLS and YYNGEE. The V segment lost 5 bases and the J segment 7 bases; nucleotides outside the gene matches: 6. The CDR3 sequence is 13 residues long. The CDR3 DNA is TGTGCCAGCAGTACAGGGGGCAGAGTTGGCTACACCTTC. Amino acids: CASSTGGRVGYTF. Variable domain in full (rest from reference TRBV9 and TRBJ1-2): DSGVTQTPKHLITATGQRVTLRCSPRSGDLSVYWYQQSLDQGLQFLIQYYNGEERAKGNILERFSAQQFPDLHSELNLSSLELGDSALYFCASSTGGRVGYTFGSGTRLTVV.

The chain links TRBV7-6 to TRBJ1-2, with 8 bases matching TRBD1. Germline V CDR1 and CDR2: SGHVS, FNYEAQ. V trimming: 5 bases; J trimming: 6 bases; junction bases outside the gene matches: 5. CDR3 size: 13 residues. CDR3 in DNA: TGTGCCAGCAGCCCAGGACAGGGAGATGGCTACACCTTC. Encoded protein: CASSPGQGDGYTF.

J is TRBJ2-5 and V is TRBV6-5, with 7 bases aligning to TRBD1. The J call may be wrong; the DNA end is better matched by TRBJ2-7. Germline CDR1 reads MNHEY; CDR2 reads SVGAGI. The CDR3 extends over 14 amino acids. The DNA of the CDR3 is TGTGCCAGCAGTTACCTAGGGACAGACTACGAGCAGTACTTC. Translation: CASSYLGTDYEQYF.

CDR3 protein: CASSPLDRVRDYEQYF. CDR3 nucleotide sequence: TGCGCCAGCAGTCCCCTCGACAGGGTAAGGGACTACGAGCAGTACTTC. The chain carries TRBV5-1 and TRBJ2-7, with 7 bases matching TRBD1. The CDR3 consists of 16 residues. The germline CDR1 and CDR2 sequences are SGHRS and YFSETQ. V shed 5 bases and J 3 bases; nucleotides not matched to a gene: 14.

The CDR3 here is CASSILNPGNSPLHF. CDR3 sequence (DNA): TGTGCCAGTAGTATTTTGAACCCGGGGAATTCACCCCTCCACTTT. V is TRBV19 and J is TRBJ1-6; no clear D. Germline-derived CDR1 and CDR2 are LNHDA and SQIVND (reference sequence). The CDR3 runs 15 residues. Trimming pared 3 bases from V and 7 bases from J, leaving 13 bases between.

The genes are TRBV27 and TRBJ2-1; 8 positions match TRBD1. The junction had 8 bases not matched to a gene; V was cut back by 0 bases and J by 4 bases. CDR1 MNHEY and CDR2 SMNVEV come from the germline V gene (reference sequence). This CDR3 comprises 17 residues. The CDR3 protein is CASSLSQGALPYNEQFF. The CDR3 DNA sequence: TGTGCCAGCAGTTTATCCCAGGGGGCCCTCCCTTACAATGAGCAGTTCTTC.

This clone was seen just once. V and J are TRBV11-2 and TRBJ2-4; 7 nucleotides match TRBD1. The CDR3 has 13 residues. The V segment lost 2 bases and the J segment 8 bases; nucleotides outside the gene matches: 3. Germline V lookup: CDR1 SGHAT, CDR2 FQNNGV. In nucleotides, the CDR3 is TGTGCCAGCAGCTTATGGACAGGAGACATTCAGTACTTC. It yields the protein CASSLWTGDIQYF.

The J gene is TRBJ2-3, the V gene TRBV28, with TRBD2 identical over 7 bases. From germline, CDR1 is MDHEN and CDR2 SYDVKM. V lost 6 bases, J lost 5 bases, and 11 bases stayed unmatched. The CDR3 spans 15 residues. This chain's CDR3 is CASRDSSGGLDTQYF. CDR3 DNA sequence: TGTGCCAGCAGAGATTCTAGCGGAGGATTAGATACGCAGTATTTT.

The V call is TRBV18, the J call TRBJ2-7; D possibly corresponds to TRBD1 (5 bases). V shed 8 bases and J shed 2 bases, with 13 bases lying between them. The V gene's germline CDR1 is KGHSH and CDR2 LQKENI. The CDR3 contains 13 residues. The chain's CDR3 is CASRQDSAYEQYF. CDR3 nucleotide sequence: TGTGCCAGCCGACAAGACAGCGCCTACGAGCAGTACTTC.

The V and J genes are TRBV15 and TRBJ2-7; tentatively, D is TRBD2 (6 bases). The CDR3 spans 16 residues. V lost 0 bases and J 6 bases, leaving 18 bases between the germline ends. Germline loops: CDR1 LNHNV, CDR2 YYDKDF (reference sequence). This CDR3 reads CATSRDSLEGVGEQYF. CDR3 sequence (DNA): TGTGCCACCAGCAGAGATTCATTGGAGGGAGTGGGCGAGCAGTACTTC.